Here is one T cell receptor beta chain with its context. Its target is unknown. These data originate in a study of T cells in Graves' hyperthyroidism and ophthalmopathy. General study findings and limits: Most clonotypes that expanded in the thyroid above 0.001 also showed up in blood. Stable hyperthyroidism was told apart from ophthalmopathy by a model built on 13 V-J features.

The V gene lost 0 bases and the J gene lost 2 bases, with 12 bases spanning the gap. Germline lookup yields CDR1 KGHDR and CDR2 SFDVKD. This CDR3 region has 16 residues. From RNA transcripts, TCR beta CDR3 regions were amplified. During a first-round RT-PCR of the TCR CDR3, the HTBI primer set was used. TCRdb recomputed calls from the multiplex PCR reads with MiXCR, one row per CDR3 protein. The table includes fewer than 650,000 distinct CDR3 sequences, approximately 49% detected once. Uncontrolled infection, other autoimmune disease, pregnancy and lactation each barred patients from inclusion. Used for diagnoses were clinical symptoms, serum thyroxine and TRAb, thyroid ultrasound and orbital computed tomography.

What was sequenced was peripheral blood or thyroid tissue (not recorded which). This TCR was sampled from an adult woman with Graves' disease, either hyperthyroidism or ophthalmopathy (not recorded which). V usage is TRBV24-1 and J usage is TRBJ1-2; unclear D gene. CDR3 bases: TGTGCCACCAGTGATTTGGGCCGGGGAAGGAACTATGGCTACACCTTC. This codes for CATSDLGRGRNYGYTF.